The 3 T cell receptor beta chains in this list originate from one sample, sequenced in a study. A single record per CDR3 protein comes from TCRdb applying MiXCR to the 5' RACE reads. The sample includes roughly 45,000 distinct CDR3 sequences, approximately 22% of them seen just once. Tregs were sorted as CD4+CD25+CD127-/low cells. The sample consisted of Tregs sorted from blood. The receptor source for this set is a female donor with breast cancer.

This clonotype was observed a handful of times. This rearrangement joins TRBV29-1 to TRBJ2-2; D tentatively fits TRBD1 or TRBD2 (5 bases each). The CDR3 runs 15 residues. Germline CDR1 reads SQVTM; CDR2 reads ANQGSEA. V shed 2 bases and J shed 4 bases, with 14 bases lying between them. This CDR3 is CSVELAWGFTGELFF. In DNA form, the CDR3 reads TGCAGCGTTGAATTAGCTTGGGGGTTCACCGGGGAGCTGTTTTTT.

With respect to this clonotype: A much larger clone sits a single nucleotide away, making a read error possible. The genes are TRBV5-1 and TRBJ2-2; D uncertain. This CDR3 contains 11 residues. Germline V gives CDR1 SGHRS, CDR2 YFSETQ. V lost 5 bases to trimming and J lost 7 bases, with 6 bases between them. The CDR3, as DNA: TGCGCCAGCAGGTTAATCGGGGAGCTGTTTTTT. The encoded protein is CASRLIGELFF.

The CDR3 region is CSARGLAGFPDTQYF. The CDR3 coding sequence is TGCAGTGCTAGGGGACTAGCGGGATTTCCAGATACGCAGTATTTT. The rearrangement uses TRBV20-1 and TRBJ2-3, with 13 bases identical to TRBD2. Germline V gene sequence: CDR1 DFQATT, CDR2 SNEGSKA (reference sequence). The CDR3 is 15 residues long. The J segment lost 4 bases and the V segment lost 3 bases, leaving 4 bases of the junction unmatched.